This TCR beta chain was captured by sequencing in a study of a mutant IDH1 vaccine in newly diagnosed glioma. Study-wide results and limits: A vaccine-induced immune response developed in 93.3% of the patients.

This sample's time point: week 35, safety follow-up. It was 300 ug of mutant IDH1 20-mer peptide that made up each vaccine dose, given with topical imiquimod. This clone was seen once. The antigen remains undetermined. The data were produced by immunoSEQ multiplex PCR, yet TCRdb's version contains in-frame clones alone and is incomplete. The data contain 35,000 to 45,000 clones, approximately 80% of them singletons. Sample: PBMCs, taken from a glioma patient whose treatment included an IDH1 peptide vaccine. The sequence came from a woman aged 45-59 years with glioma.

CDR3 DNA sequence: TGTGCCATCTCCAACACGGCGAACTACGAGCAGTACTTC. Translated: CAISNTANYEQYF. V gene TRBV10-3 combines with J gene TRBJ2-7; D remains ambiguous. Trimming took off 8 bases at V and 3 bases at J, with 14 bases between the two ends. Germline values: CDR1 ENHRY, CDR2 SYGVKD. This CDR3 region has 13 residues.